These 15 T cell receptor beta chains were all obtained from the same sample, sequenced in a study of blood T cell repertoires in COVID-19. Using immunoSEQ multiplex PCR, the repertoire was profiled, and TCRdb retains in-frame clones only, with some absent. The sample has some 150,000 clones, over 80% seen once. Sequencing was performed on peripheral blood. The receptors originated from a man aged 45-60 years with active COVID-19.

The chain links TRBV2 to TRBJ2-3, with 10 bases matching TRBD2. The CDR3 spans 14 residues. With 6 bases clipped from V and 9 bases from J, the junction kept 9 bases outside the gene matches. Germline V lookup: CDR1 SNHLY, CDR2 FYNNEI. The CDR3 here is CASSKSGGAPTQYF. CDR3 nucleotides: TGTGCCAGCAGCAAAAGCGGGGGGGCCCCAACGCAGTATTTT.

The chain has TRBV5-1 and TRBJ1-4; tentatively, D is TRBD1 (6 bases). There are 13 residues in the CDR3. From germline, CDR1 is SGHRS and CDR2 YFSETQ. V was cut by 3 bases and J by 10 bases, with 13 bases left in between. The CDR3 bases are TGCGCCAGCAGCTCGCCGGGACAAAGAAAACTGTTTTTT. Translating it yields CASSSPGQRKLFF.

V and J are TRBV19 and TRBJ1-5; D call uncertain. The CDR3 consists of 13 residues. CDR1 is LNHDA and CDR2 is SQIVND in the germline V gene (reference sequence). The germline V and J ends were trimmed by 7 bases and 7 bases, with 14 bases remaining between them. CDR3 protein: CASKREGGQPQHF. Here the CDR3 DNA reads TGTGCCAGTAAACGAGAGGGTGGCCAGCCCCAGCATTTT.

The V and J genes are TRBV12-3 or TRBV12-4 and TRBJ1-2; the D gene is possibly TRBD1 (5 bases). V dropped 5 bases and J dropped 4 bases, with 11 bases sitting between them. The length of the CDR3 is 13 residues. The CDR3 reads CASSQGVIYGYTF. The DNA for the CDR3 is TGTGCCAGCAGTCAGGGTGTGATCTATGGCTACACCTTC.

This clone was counted only a few times. The chain carries TRBV5-1 and TRBJ2-7; D might be TRBD2 (7 bases). The CDR3 is 15 residues long. The ends were cut back, 4 bases at V and 6 bases at J, with 20 bases in the middle. The germline V gene has CDR1 SGHRS and CDR2 YFSETQ. The CDR3 spells CASSPSRGGDSEQYF. For the CDR3, the DNA is TGCGCCAGCAGCCCCTCTCGAGGGGGGGACTCCGAGCAGTACTTC.

This rearrangement joins TRBV7-7 to TRBJ2-3, with a tentative D call TRBD1 (6 bases). V lost 4 bases and J 0 bases, leaving 11 bases between the germline ends. The germline CDR1 and CDR2 sequences are SSHAT and FNYEAQ (reference sequence). This CDR3 has 15 amino acids. The CDR3 loop reads CASSYGTLSTDTQYF. In nucleotides, the CDR3 is TGTGCCAGCAGCTACGGGACACTCAGCACAGATACGCAGTATTTT.

V and J are TRBV27 and TRBJ2-7; TRBD2 matches at 7 bases. CDR3 size: 14 residues. V lost 3 bases, J lost 3 bases, and 5 bases stayed unmatched. Germline-derived CDR1 and CDR2 are MNHEY and SMNVEV (reference sequence). The CDR3 bases are TGTGCCAGCAGTTTGGGGACTAATAACTACGAGCAGTACTTC. It codes for CASSLGTNNYEQYF.

V and J are TRBV19 and TRBJ1-2; possibly TRBD1 for D (5 bases). Looked up from germline, CDR1 is LNHDA and CDR2 is SQIVND (reference sequence). Trimming cost V 2 bases and J 4 bases, with 11 bases left between them. The CDR3 is made up of 14 amino acids. CDR3: CASSIRGAGYGYTF. CDR3 in DNA: TGTGCCAGTAGTATACGCGGGGCTGGCTATGGCTACACCTTC.

The genes are TRBV4-1 and TRBJ2-2, with a tentative D call TRBD1 (5 bases). Germline-derived CDR1 and CDR2 are MGHRA and YSYEKL. V lost 6 bases, J lost 0 bases, and 14 bases lay in between. This CDR3 spans 16 amino acids. CDR3 amino acids: CASSPRVAANTGELFF. The CDR3 DNA follows: TGCGCCAGCAGTCCCAGGGTGGCGGCGAACACCGGGGAGCTGTTTTTT.

V gene TRBV5-4 combines with J gene TRBJ2-2, with 7 bases lining up with TRBD2. V dropped 1 base and J dropped 6; count of bases not matched to a gene: 3. There are 14 residues in the CDR3. Germline CDR1 reads SGHNT; CDR2 reads YYREEE (reference sequence). CDR3 coding DNA: TGTGCCAGCAGCTTGCTTCGGGGGGCCGGGGAGCTGTTTTTT. Translation gives CASSLLRGAGELFF.

The rearrangement joins TRBV19 to TRBJ2-1; 10 nucleotides align to TRBD1. CDR1 and CDR2 (germline): LNHDA, SQIVND (reference sequence). V lost 3 bases, J lost 7 bases, and 18 bases stayed unmatched. There are 19 residues in the CDR3. CDR3 region: CASSIVSFGPGQGKNEQFF. The CDR3 DNA is TGTGCCAGTAGTATCGTCTCGTTTGGGCCGGGACAGGGGAAAAATGAGCAGTTCTTC.

The chain links TRBV16 to TRBJ1-1; TRBD1 matches at 8 bases. The CDR3 length is 15 residues. With V trimmed by 2 bases and J by 5 bases, 7 bases remained unmatched. CDR1 and CDR2 from the germline V gene are KGHSY and FQNENV. This CDR3 reads CASSQGQGAFTEAFF. CDR3 bases: TGTGCCAGCAGCCAAGGGCAGGGGGCGTTTACTGAAGCTTTCTTT. The variable domain in full, with the rest retrieved from reference TRBV16 and TRBJ1-1, is GEEVAQTPKHLVRGEGQKAKLYCAPIKGHSYVFWYQQVLKNEFKFLISFQNENVFDETGMPKERFSAKCLPNSPCSLEIQATKLEDSAVYFCASSQGQGAFTEAFFGQGTRLTVV.

As for this clone: Other nucleotide sequences in the sample specify the same CDR3. The chain couples TRBV9 to TRBJ2-1; 9 bases match TRBD2. V dropped 2 bases and J dropped 6; count of bases not matched to a gene: 6. The germline V gene encodes CDR1 SGDLS and CDR2 YYNGEE. There are 15 residues in the CDR3. This CDR3 reads CASSVGGGALNEQFF. DNA for the CDR3: TGTGCCAGCAGCGTTGGCGGGGGGGCCCTCAATGAGCAGTTCTTC. Full variable domain (outside the CDR3, taken from reference TRBV9 and TRBJ2-1): DSGVTQTPKHLITATGQRVTLRCSPRSGDLSVYWYQQSLDQGLQFLIQYYNGEERAKGNILERFSAQQFPDLHSELNLSSLELGDSALYFCASSVGGGALNEQFFGPGTRLTVL.

The CDR3 DNA reads TGTGCCAGCAGCTTAGTGGCTGGCCCCCGATCCGCGGGGGCCCGCACGCAGTATTTT. Encoded protein: CASSLVAGPRSAGARTQYF. The V and J genes are TRBV7-8 and TRBJ2-3, with D tentatively TRBD2 (7 bases). This CDR3 has 19 residues. Trimming left V 1 base short and J 9 bases short, with 29 bases between. Germline V gives CDR1 SGHVS, CDR2 FQNEAQ.

This clone was detected once. In nucleotides, the CDR3 is TGTGCCAGCAGCTTGACCCCTGGTTGGGGGGACGAGCAGTACTTC. Amino acid sequence: CASSLTPGWGDEQYF. V is TRBV5-5 and J is TRBJ2-7; D may be TRBD2 (6 bases). The CDR3 consists of 15 residues. V was clipped by 1 base and J by 5 bases, with 16 bases between them. Germline V CDR1 and CDR2: SGHKS, YYEKEE (reference sequence).